Below are 32 T cell receptor beta chains sequenced from a single sample in a study of beta chain features in type 1 diabetes. Investigators reverse transcribed all isolated RNA, so they sequenced expressed TCRB transcripts. The repertoire was sequenced with immunoSEQ multiplex PCR; TCRdb's copy has only in-frame clones and lacks some. The sample has over 650,000 clones; more than 12% are singletons. General study findings and limits: TCRB CDR3s were moderately but significantly shorter in Type 1 diabetes patients in all four CD4+ subsets.

For these receptors, no antigen is known. Sequencing was performed on naive CD4+ T cells from blood. The receptors derive from a man between 18 and 29 years old with type 1 diabetes.

This chain uses TRBV15 with TRBJ1-2; D gene uncertain. Trimming pared 0 bases from V and 6 bases from J, leaving 17 bases between. CDR1 is LNHNV and CDR2 is YYDKDF in the germline V gene (reference sequence). CDR3 size: 16 residues. CDR3 residues: CATSRDMGYEGHGYTF. CDR3 coding DNA: TGTGCCACCAGCAGAGATATGGGGTATGAGGGCCATGGCTACACCTTC.

The chain has TRBV5-1 and TRBJ2-1; 7 bases align to TRBD1. The ends lost 4 bases at V and 13 bases at J; junction bases unmatched: 5. The germline V gene has CDR1 SGHRS and CDR2 YFSETQ. The CDR3 sequence is 11 residues long. CDR3 nucleotide sequence: TGCGCCAGCAGCGAACAGGGGCTTCAGTTCTTC. This sequence encodes CASSEQGLQFF.

V usage is TRBV7-2 and J usage is TRBJ2-5; 10 bases agree with TRBD1. This CDR3 has 18 amino acids. The junction had 13 bases not matched to a gene; V was cut back by 4 bases and J by 2 bases. The germline V gene has CDR1 SGHTA and CDR2 FQGNSA. The CDR3 protein is CASSYIDRGLRNQETQYF. The CDR3 DNA is TGTGCCAGCAGCTATATCGACAGGGGGCTGCGCAATCAAGAGACCCAGTACTTC.

This rearrangement joins TRBV29-1 to TRBJ1-1, with D perhaps TRBD1 (5 bases). Trimming left V 5 bases short and J 4 bases short, with 11 bases between. The CDR3 extends over 12 amino acids. CDR1 is SQVTM, CDR2 ANQGSEA, per germline. Here the CDR3 DNA reads TGCAGCGTTAATCCAGGGAGCACTGAAGCTTTCTTT. This sequence encodes CSVNPGSTEAFF.

The chain links TRBV4-3 to TRBJ1-5; 10 bases agree with TRBD1. CDR1 and CDR2 from the germline V gene are LGHNA and YSLEER. V was pared by 1 base and J by 0 bases, with 15 bases of the junction left unmatched. CDR3 length: 21 residues. The CDR3, as DNA: TGCGCCAGCAGCCAAGTCCGTACCGGGACAGGGGCCCTTTATAGCAATCAGCCCCAGCATTTT. Translating it yields CASSQVRTGTGALYSNQPQHF.

The rearrangement joins TRBV5-6 to TRBJ2-7; 12 bases fit TRBD2. CDR1 and CDR2 from the germline V gene are SGHDT and YYEEEE. Trimming removed 1 base from V and 7 bases from J; junction bases left unmatched: 6. The CDR3 extends over 15 amino acids. The chain's CDR3 is CASSLRLAGAQEQYF. CDR3 sequence (DNA): TGTGCCAGCAGCTTGCGACTAGCGGGAGCTCAGGAGCAGTACTTC.

This clone showed up just a few times. This chain uses TRBV7-9 with TRBJ2-5; D might be TRBD1 or TRBD2, each matching 5 bases. CDR3 length equals 15 residues. The V end lost 5 bases, the J end lost 1 base, and 14 bases lay between the germline ends. Germline lookup yields CDR1 SEHNR and CDR2 FQNEAQ (reference sequence). DNA of the CDR3: TGTGCCAGCAGCCCGTCCCGGGGCCTCCAAGAGACCCAGTACTTC. Amino acid sequence: CASSPSRGLQETQYF.

The chain couples TRBV9 to TRBJ2-7, with D unresolved. The ends were cut back, 2 bases at V and 3 bases at J, with 15 bases in the middle. The V gene's germline CDR1 is SGDLS and CDR2 YYNGEE. The CDR3 totals 15 residues. The CDR3 coding sequence is TGTGCCAGCAGCGTTCACGAAGCCACGAACTACGAGCAGTACTTC. This sequence encodes CASSVHEATNYEQYF.

J is TRBJ2-5 and V is TRBV2, with 8 bases fitting TRBD2. The V gene's germline CDR1 is SNHLY and CDR2 FYNNEI. The V segment lost 5 bases and the J segment 5 bases; nucleotides outside the gene matches: 7. CDR3 length: 14 residues. Written as DNA, the CDR3 is TGTGCCAGCAGTCCTAGACTAGCGCTGGAGACCCAGTACTTC. This translates into CASSPRLALETQYF.

This clone was detected a few times. This chain joins TRBV5-1 and TRBJ1-1; D might be TRBD1 (5 bases). The CDR3 is 14 residues long. V lost 3 bases and J lost 4, with 13 bases in between. The germline V gene has CDR1 SGHRS and CDR2 YFSETQ. The chain's CDR3 is CASSSGFMSTEAFF. CDR3 bases: TGCGCCAGCAGCTCAGGGTTTATGAGCACTGAAGCTTTCTTT.

V and J are TRBV6-1 and TRBJ2-1; D is unresolved. The length of the CDR3 is 11 residues. V was trimmed by 7 bases and J by 10 bases, leaving 11 bases between them. The V gene's germline CDR1 is MNHNS and CDR2 SASEGT. The CDR3 sequence is CASMGRGEQFF. The CDR3, as DNA: TGTGCCAGCATGGGCAGAGGCGAGCAGTTCTTC.

In this sample, this clone turned up a few times. The chain recombines TRBV4-3 with TRBJ2-4; the D gene is possibly TRBD1 (6 bases). Germline V lookup: CDR1 LGHNA, CDR2 YSLEER. The CDR3 totals 16 residues. Trimming stripped 4 bases from V and 2 bases from J, with 15 bases between. The CDR3 spells CASSLGTQDPKNIQYF. DNA for the CDR3: TGCGCCAGCAGCCTAGGGACACAGGATCCCAAAAACATTCAGTACTTC.

There are a few counts of this clone. The gene calls are TRBV27 and TRBJ1-5, with D possibly matching TRBD1 (5 bases). The ends were cut back, 5 bases at V and 11 bases at J, with 22 bases in the middle. The germline CDR1 and CDR2 sequences are MNHEY and SMNVEV (reference sequence). The CDR3 extends over 15 amino acids. The chain's CDR3 is CASSQNKPYGGAQHF. The DNA for the CDR3 is TGTGCCAGCAGTCAGAATAAGCCCTATGGGGGGGCCCAGCATTTT.

This clone was counted a few times. The chain recombines TRBV5-1 with TRBJ2-2, with 7 bases lining up with TRBD2. This CDR3 comprises 17 residues. CDR1 and CDR2 from the germline V gene are SGHRS and YFSETQ. V trimming: 0 bases; J trimming: 0 bases; junction bases outside the gene matches: 5. The CDR3: CASSLEASGSNTGELFF. CDR3 sequence (DNA): TGCGCCAGCAGCTTGGAGGCTAGCGGATCGAACACCGGGGAGCTGTTTTTT.

The J gene is TRBJ1-1, the V gene TRBV7-2; the match to TRBD1 covers 11 bases. The germline V gene encodes CDR1 SGHTA and CDR2 FQGNSA. The length of the CDR3 is 16 residues. The V segment lost 0 bases and the J segment 5 bases; nucleotides outside the gene matches: 5. The CDR3 DNA reads as TGTGCCAGCAGCTTAGCCGGGACAGGGGGTGGTACTGAAGCTTTCTTT. Amino acid sequence: CASSLAGTGGGTEAFF.

This clone has a handful of counts. This chain links TRBV28 with TRBJ2-5; possibly TRBD2 for D (7 bases). The CDR3 contains 14 residues. V was clipped by 8 bases and J by 3 bases, with 16 bases between them. Germline CDR1 reads MDHEN; CDR2 reads SYDVKM. CDR3 region: CASVPGGAEETQYF. DNA of the CDR3: TGTGCCAGCGTGCCGGGGGGCGCGGAAGAGACCCAGTACTTC.

This clone was observed a handful of times. The chain is built from TRBV6-6 and TRBJ1-5, with no clear D. CDR3 length: 14 amino acids. CDR1 is MNHNY, CDR2 SVGAGI, per germline (reference sequence). Trimming pared 7 bases from V and 0 bases from J, leaving 10 bases between. Here the CDR3 DNA reads TGTGCCAGCAACCCAAGAGATAGCAATCAGCCCCAGCATTTT. Translating gives CASNPRDSNQPQHF.

The chain combines TRBV23-1 with TRBJ1-1; TRBD1 matches 7 bases. TRBV23-1 is filed as an ORF, its function uncertain. CDR3 length equals 13 residues. V gave up 6 bases and J gave up 4 bases; unmatched junction bases: 5. The CDR3 DNA reads TGCGCCAGCAGGAGGGGGCCCACCACTGAAGCTTTCTTT. Translated, it gives CASRRGPTTEAFF.

This clone was observed a few times. The chain couples TRBV9 to TRBJ2-2; 10 positions match TRBD2. The CDR3 has 17 residues. In germline, CDR1 is SGDLS, CDR2 YYNGEE. J lost 5 bases, V lost 1 base, and 8 bases had no gene match. The CDR3 region is CASSVSLAGAGTGELFF. In DNA, the CDR3 is TGTGCCAGCAGCGTAAGCCTAGCGGGGGCTGGGACCGGGGAGCTGTTTTTT.

The V call is TRBV7-2, the J call TRBJ2-1, with 12 bases lining up with TRBD2. Germline CDR1 reads SGHTA; CDR2 reads FQGNSA. The CDR3 runs to 15 residues. V trimming: 5 bases; J trimming: 8 bases; junction bases outside the gene matches: 7. CDR3 loop: CASSPPLAGGDEQFF. In DNA form, the CDR3 reads TGTGCCAGCAGCCCTCCCCTAGCGGGAGGGGATGAGCAGTTCTTC.

This clone appeared a few times. V gene TRBV9 combines with J gene TRBJ1-2; 8 bases fit TRBD1. The CDR3 is made up of 15 amino acids. The germline gives CDR1 SGDLS, CDR2 YYNGEE. Losses at the gene ends were 4 bases for V and 1 base for J; bases not matched to a gene: 6. The CDR3 nucleotides read TGTGCCAGCAGCCTTCGCGGACAGGGTAACTATGGCTACACCTTC. Translation gives CASSLRGQGNYGYTF.

This chain links TRBV4-3 with TRBJ1-6; D possibly corresponds to TRBD1 (5 bases). CDR3 size: 15 residues. The germline V gene has CDR1 LGHNA and CDR2 YSLEER. Trimming left V 0 bases short and J 4 bases short, with 7 bases between. The CDR3, as DNA: TGCGCCAGCAGCCAAGATCAGGGTTATAATTCACCCCTCCACTTT. Translation gives CASSQDQGYNSPLHF.

This sequence joins TRBV5-4 and TRBJ1-1; 7 bases align to TRBD1. The CDR3 is 14 amino acids. V was clipped by 4 bases and J by 4 bases; unmatched bases: 7. CDR1 and CDR2 from the germline V gene are SGHNT and YYREEE (reference sequence). CDR3 nucleotide sequence: TGTGCCAGCAGCCTGGGACAGCGAATCACTGAAGCTTTCTTT. Translated, it gives CASSLGQRITEAFF.

Only a few counts were recorded for this clone. The chain employs TRBV30 and TRBJ2-1; 8 bases align to TRBD2. Germline V gene data show CDR1 as GTSNPN and CDR2 as SVGIG (reference sequence). V shed 2 bases and J 12 bases; nucleotides not matched to a gene: 12. CDR3 size: 14 residues. The CDR3 region has the DNA TGTGCCTGGAGTTCACTCCTGGGCGGGAGGCGGCAGTTCTTC. This codes for CAWSSLLGGRRQFF.

This clone was detected a few times. The CDR3 reads CASSLVDRHTEAFF. CDR3 nucleotide sequence: TGTGCCAGCAGCTTAGTCGACAGGCACACTGAAGCTTTCTTT. The chain recombines TRBV7-2 with TRBJ1-1; perhaps TRBD1 as D (6 bases). Looked up from germline, CDR1 is SGHTA and CDR2 is FQGNSA. V gave up 1 base and J gave up 3 bases, with 9 bases separating them. This CDR3 comprises 14 residues.

This clone was seen more than once but under ten times. This chain links TRBV4-2 with TRBJ2-3; 7 bases match TRBD2. The CDR3 totals 15 residues. With V trimmed by 2 bases and J by 2 bases, 4 bases remained unmatched. CDR1 and CDR2 (germline): LGHNA, YNFKEQ. DNA of the CDR3: TGTGCCAGCAGCCAATTAGCGGGTACCACAGATACGCAGTATTTT. This codes for CASSQLAGTTDTQYF.

V is TRBV29-1 and J is TRBJ2-3; D possibly corresponds to TRBD1 (6 bases). Germline assignment: CDR1 SQVTM and CDR2 ANQGSEA. V shed 3 bases and J shed 6 bases, with 10 bases lying between them. CDR3 length: 12 amino acids. The CDR3 loop reads CSVDEGDDTQYF. The CDR3 coding sequence is TGCAGCGTTGATGAGGGGGACGATACGCAGTATTTT.

This chain links TRBV5-1 with TRBJ2-1; TRBD2 aligns across 14 bases. This CDR3 is 17 amino acids long. J lost 4 bases, V lost 4 bases, and 7 bases had no gene match. In germline, CDR1 is SGHRS, CDR2 YFSETQ. CDR3 amino acids: CASSLGTSGSVYNEQFF. CDR3 in DNA: TGCGCCAGCAGCCTCGGGACTAGCGGGAGCGTGTACAATGAGCAGTTCTTC.

There are a few counts of this clone. CDR3 bases: TGCGCCAGCAGCCAAGAGGACAGACTGAACACTGAAGCTTTCTTT. This codes for CASSQEDRLNTEAFF. This chain connects TRBV4-1 to TRBJ1-1; possible D gene TRBD1, 6 bases. Trimming left V 0 bases short and J 0 bases short, with 8 bases between. The CDR3 length is 15 residues. CDR1 and CDR2 (germline): MGHRA, YSYEKL.

The gene calls are TRBV20-1 and TRBJ2-1; D gene unclear. This CDR3 region has 11 residues. Trimming pared 2 bases from V and 8 bases from J, leaving 7 bases between. CDR1 is DFQATT, CDR2 SNEGSKA, per germline (reference sequence). CDR3 loop: CSARPVYEQFF. The CDR3 DNA is TGCAGTGCTAGACCCGTATATGAGCAGTTCTTC.

This clone was seen more than once but under ten times. The chain joins TRBV5-4 to TRBJ2-3; 11 bases match TRBD2. After removal of 3 bases from V and 2 bases from J, the junction contained 5 bases not matched to a gene. The CDR3 sequence is 16 residues long. CDR1 is SGHNT and CDR2 is YYREEE in the germline V gene (reference sequence). CDR3 nucleotides: TGTGCCAGCAGCTGGAGACTAGCGGGAACCACAGATACGCAGTATTTT. Translated: CASSWRLAGTTDTQYF.

The chain combines TRBV29-1 with TRBJ2-7, with D tentatively TRBD2 (6 bases). Per germline, CDR1 SQVTM and CDR2 ANQGSEA. Deletions cut 7 bases from V and 10 bases from J, with 17 bases between. The CDR3 loop spans 11 amino acids. CDR3 amino acids: CSAMRNGRQYF. CDR3 nucleotide sequence: TGCAGCGCCATGAGGAACGGGAGACAGTACTTC.